Below are 9 T cell receptor beta chains sequenced from a single sample in a study of cytomegalovirus exposure and HLA in healthy donors. The PCR made use of 60 Vbeta and 13 Jbeta primers. The data were produced by immunoSEQ multiplex PCR, yet TCRdb's version contains in-frame clones alone and is incomplete. The data show about 80,000 clones, roughly 79% seen once. Material for sequencing was PBMCs. Receptors originate from a woman aged 40 to 50 in good health and CMV-seropositive.

This clone was seen once. V and J are TRBV6-1 and TRBJ2-7, with TRBD1 matching over 9 bases. Germline V CDR1 and CDR2: MNHNS, SASEGT. The CDR3 has 14 amino acids. V lost 5 bases, J lost 3 bases, and 5 bases stayed unmatched. DNA of the CDR3: TGTGCCAGCAGTCTGGGACAGGGCGTCTACGAGCAGTACTTC. Encoded protein: CASSLGQGVYEQYF.

The chain uses TRBV6-1 and TRBJ2-5; D might be TRBD1 (5 bases). CDR1 is MNHNS, CDR2 SASEGT, per germline. The CDR3 covers 14 residues. V lost 2 bases and J 5 bases, leaving 12 bases between the germline ends. The CDR3 DNA follows: TGTGCCAGCAGTGAACTAGACAGTCCCGAGACCCAGTACTTC. Amino acid sequence: CASSELDSPETQYF.

The chain uses TRBV18 and TRBJ1-5; maybe TRBD1 (5 bases). The germline V gene has CDR1 KGHSH and CDR2 LQKENI. V gave up 0 bases and J gave up 3 bases, with 12 bases separating them. The CDR3 has 16 residues. In DNA, the CDR3 is TGTGCCAGCTCACCACCGTCGGGGGGGGACAATCAGCCCCAGCATTTT. Amino acid sequence: CASSPPSGGDNQPQHF.

This rearrangement joins TRBV4-2 to TRBJ2-3; a weak D match, TRBD1 (6 bases). CDR1 is LGHNA and CDR2 is YNFKEQ in the germline V gene. Trimming took 2 bases from V and 3 from J, leaving 15 bases between them. CDR3 length: 16 residues. Here the CDR3 reads CASSQYGTIWTDTQYF. CDR3 in DNA: TGTGCCAGCAGCCAATACGGGACAATTTGGACAGATACGCAGTATTTT.

The V gene is TRBV2, the J gene TRBJ1-3; 7 bases are a match to TRBD1. In germline, CDR1 is SNHLY, CDR2 FYNNEI. V lost 5 bases, J lost 4 bases, and 8 bases stayed unmatched. The CDR3 sequence is 15 residues long. CDR3 protein: CASSQDRVKGNTIYF. CDR3 bases: TGTGCCAGCAGTCAAGACAGGGTAAAAGGAAACACCATATATTTT. Full variable domain (remainder filled in from reference TRBV2 and TRBJ1-3): EPEVTQTPSHQVTQMGQEVILRCVPISNHLYFYWYRQILGQKVEFLVSFYNNEISEKSEIFDDQFSVERPDGSNFTLKIRSTKLEDSAMYFCASSQDRVKGNTIYFGEGSWLTVV.

The chain uses TRBV15 and TRBJ2-1; 7 nucleotides agree with TRBD2. V shed 9 bases, J shed 0 bases, and the junction held 8 bases outside the gene matches. Germline values: CDR1 LNHNV, CDR2 YYDKDF (reference sequence). CDR3 length equals 15 residues. The DNA for the CDR3 is TGTGCCACTGGTCACGGCGGGAGCTCCTACAATGAGCAGTTCTTC. Translating it yields CATGHGGSSYNEQFF.

The rearrangement links TRBV30 to TRBJ1-2; 8 nucleotides agree with TRBD1. The CDR3 contains 12 residues. The germline CDR1 and CDR2 sequences are GTSNPN and SVGIG (reference sequence). V lost 4 bases and J lost 8; bases outside the gene matches: 6. CDR3: CAWNQGALGYTF. The DNA of the CDR3 is TGTGCCTGGAACCAGGGGGCACTGGGCTACACCTTC.

CDR3 sequence: CASSSGLANTDTQYF. The CDR3 region has the DNA TGTGCCAGCAGCTCCGGACTAGCGAACACAGATACGCAGTATTTT. This chain connects TRBV11-2 to TRBJ2-3; TRBD2 matches 9 bases. V lost 4 bases to trimming and J lost 2 bases; unmatched junction nucleotides: 4. Germline V gives CDR1 SGHAT, CDR2 FQNNGV. The CDR3 length is 15 residues.

The rearrangement joins TRBV5-1 to TRBJ2-6; maybe TRBD2 (8 bases). V was cut by 1 base and J by 0 bases, with 26 bases left in between. Per germline, CDR1 SGHRS and CDR2 YFSETQ. The CDR3 covers 22 residues. This CDR3 reads CASSLSVREGDSYPSGANVLTF. The CDR3 region has the DNA TGCGCCAGCAGCTTGTCGGTACGGGAGGGGGACAGCTACCCCTCTGGGGCCAACGTCCTGACTTTC.